The clone carrying this T cell receptor (beta chain) turned up a few times. Its antigen remains unknown. The TCRbeta library incorporated unique molecular identifiers. TCRdb re-derived calls from the PCR reads in MiXCR, one entry per CDR3 protein. The sample holds nearly 350,000 distinct CDR3 sequences, roughly 16% seen once. The sample belongs to a study of T-cell reconstitution after alpha-beta-depleted transplantation in children. Study observations and caveats: Reportedly, roughly two months post-transplant, alpha-beta T cells arose from several hundred expanded graft clones.

The CDR3 has 14 residues. The germline gives CDR1 LGHNA, CDR2 YSLEER. The ends were cut back, 0 bases at V and 4 bases at J, with 7 bases in the middle. Sequenced here: PBMCs, mostly from graft donor cells, sampled 360 days after TCRalphabeta/CD19-depleted stem cell transplant. The origin of this receptor is a male patient aged 2 to 10 who had a stem cell transplant for acute lymphoblastic leukemia, so the T cells may come from the graft donor. The chain is built from TRBV4-3 and TRBJ2-1; D is unresolved. The chain's CDR3 is CASSQDTFYNEQFF. The CDR3 region has the DNA TGCGCCAGCAGCCAAGATACATTTTACAATGAGCAGTTCTTC.